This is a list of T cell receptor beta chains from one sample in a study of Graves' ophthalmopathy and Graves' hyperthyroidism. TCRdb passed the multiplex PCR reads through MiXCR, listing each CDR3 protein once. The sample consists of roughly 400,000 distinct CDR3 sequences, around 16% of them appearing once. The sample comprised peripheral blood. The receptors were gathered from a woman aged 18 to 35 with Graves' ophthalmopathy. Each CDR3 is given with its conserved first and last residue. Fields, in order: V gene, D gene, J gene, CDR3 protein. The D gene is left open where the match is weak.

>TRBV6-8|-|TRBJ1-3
CASSYDRLVGGNTIYF
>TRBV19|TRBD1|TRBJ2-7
CASSSTNRDRFYEQYF
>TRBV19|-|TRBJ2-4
CASSIEWGNIQYF
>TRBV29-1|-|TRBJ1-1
CSVSGQMNTEAFF
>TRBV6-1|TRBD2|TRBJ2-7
CASSEASLAVAYEQYF
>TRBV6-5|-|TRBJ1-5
CASSFQQYQPQHF
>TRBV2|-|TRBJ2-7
CATTGSSYEQYF
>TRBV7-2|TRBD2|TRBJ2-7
CASSLRSELAGVLGYEQYF
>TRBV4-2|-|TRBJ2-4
CASSQESAAQRLGNIQYF
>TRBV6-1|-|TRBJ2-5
CASSDYLMRETQYF
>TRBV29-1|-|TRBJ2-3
CSVGHTDTQYF
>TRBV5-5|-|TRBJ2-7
CASSLAGTELEEQYF
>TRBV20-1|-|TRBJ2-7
CGARGRGKSYEQYF
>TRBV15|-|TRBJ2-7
CATSREAGPYEQYF
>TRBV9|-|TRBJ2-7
CASSVAPEGFYEQYF
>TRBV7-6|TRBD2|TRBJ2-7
CASSSLAGASYEQYF
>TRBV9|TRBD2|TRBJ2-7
CASSVLAGGTEQYF
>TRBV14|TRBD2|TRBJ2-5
CASSHPQTSGSGETQYF
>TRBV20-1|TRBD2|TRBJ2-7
CSAGPSGRAYEQYF
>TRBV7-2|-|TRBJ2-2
CASSLAPGPVGAGELFF
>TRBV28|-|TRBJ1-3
CASSLYRTGNTIYF
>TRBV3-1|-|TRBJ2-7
CASSLAREVYEQYF
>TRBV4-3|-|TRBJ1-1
CASSQDRMNTEAFF
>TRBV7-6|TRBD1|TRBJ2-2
CASSPRQGVNTGELFF
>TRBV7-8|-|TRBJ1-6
CASSSSAYRQATRSSYNSPLHF
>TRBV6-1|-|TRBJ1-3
CASSGQDASGNTIYF
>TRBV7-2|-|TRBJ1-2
CASRPDRAFGGYTF
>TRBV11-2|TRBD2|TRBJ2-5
CASSLGLAPYF
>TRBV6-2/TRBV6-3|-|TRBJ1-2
CASSRDNKPYGYTF
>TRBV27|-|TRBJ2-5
CAAGGSRGETQYF
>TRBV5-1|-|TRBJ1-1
CASSPRTTNTEAFF
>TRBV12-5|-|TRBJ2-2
CASVHANTGELFF
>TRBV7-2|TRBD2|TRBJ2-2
CASSATGTSGGAGTGELFF
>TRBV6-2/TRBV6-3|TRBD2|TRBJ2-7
CASSYETSGYEQYF
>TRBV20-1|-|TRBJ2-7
CSAITTRRDHEQYF
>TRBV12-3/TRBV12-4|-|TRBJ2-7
CASSLSKGASYEQYF
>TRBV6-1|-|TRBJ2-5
CASRRSPQGGGVETQYF
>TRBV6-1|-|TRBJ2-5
CASTTGETQYF
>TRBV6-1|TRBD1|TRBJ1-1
CASSQGTGYDTEAFF
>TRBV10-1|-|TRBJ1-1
CASSVGTTSEAFF
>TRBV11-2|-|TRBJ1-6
CASTAFGSYGGRGNNSPLHF
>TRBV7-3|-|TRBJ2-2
CASSLTEAGPNTGELFF
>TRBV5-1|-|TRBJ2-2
CASSSGPRTGELFF
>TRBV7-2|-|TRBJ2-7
CASSLGPPPGSYEQYF
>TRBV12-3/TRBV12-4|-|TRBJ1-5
CASRRGQMVNQPQHF